This TCR beta chain was profiled in a study of blood T cell repertoires in COVID-19. Study overall: From the United States, Italy and Spain came samples of acute and convalescent COVID-19. From T cells, B-cell-depleted T cells, or PBMCs came the material, which was cDNA or gDNA.

Germline V gives CDR1 SNHLY, CDR2 FYNNEI. V trimming: 10 bases; J trimming: 0 bases; junction bases outside the gene matches: 15. The CDR3 has 16 amino acids. Authors' analysis steps: Nucleated cell number was recorded as an estimate derived from reference gene primer amplification. The method was immunoSEQ multiplex PCR; TCRdb's version includes in-frame clones alone and lacks a portion of them. The V and J calls and the clone size are those of that table, but D and trimming were determined from the DNA. Altogether 40,000 or so clones are present, around 92% being singletons, with the ten largest covering around 12%.

The chain links TRBV2 to TRBJ2-7; TRBD2 agrees at 7 bases. The receptor was isolated from a human donor in a cohort sampled during active COVID-19. Sequenced sample: peripheral blood. This CDR3 is CATAPSGLAVSYEQYF. As DNA, the CDR3 is TGTGCCACGGCGCCATCCGGGCTAGCGGTCTCCTACGAGCAGTACTTC.